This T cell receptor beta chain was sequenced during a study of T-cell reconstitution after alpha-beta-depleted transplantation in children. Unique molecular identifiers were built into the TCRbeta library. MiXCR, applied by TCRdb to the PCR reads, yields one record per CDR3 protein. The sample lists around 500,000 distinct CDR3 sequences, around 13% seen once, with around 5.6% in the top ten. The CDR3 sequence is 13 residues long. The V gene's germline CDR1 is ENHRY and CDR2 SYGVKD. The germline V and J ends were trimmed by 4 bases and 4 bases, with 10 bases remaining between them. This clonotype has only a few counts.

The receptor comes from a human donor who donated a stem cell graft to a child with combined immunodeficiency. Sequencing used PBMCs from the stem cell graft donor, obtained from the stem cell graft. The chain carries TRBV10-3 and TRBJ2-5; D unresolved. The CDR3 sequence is CAISAEIGETQYF. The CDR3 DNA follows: TGTGCCATCAGTGCGGAGATTGGAGAGACCCAGTACTTC.